The T cell receptor (beta chain) under discussion was sequenced for a study of blood T cells in healthy people across ages. Whole-study results and caveats: Compared with aged donors, long-lived donors showed fewer expanded clones, suggesting selection.

The CDR3 is 14 residues long. V lost 4 bases to trimming and J lost 5 bases, with 14 bases between them. Germline assignment: CDR1 MNHNS and CDR2 SASEGT. Donors were healthy Caucasian individuals from Russia aged roughly 6 to 90. Researchers collected 9 to 10 milliliters of peripheral blood from every single donor. Comments on this clonotype: Its antigen is not identified.

A second PCR, run for roughly 7 to 12 cycles, used a sample-barcoded 5' primer plus a J-beta primer mix. Using its own MiXCR run on the 5' RACE reads, TCRdb lists one record per CDR3 protein. The sample records about 730,000 distinct CDR3 sequences, approximately 43% being singletons. The source is a woman aged 55-75 years in good health. The chain has TRBV6-1 and TRBJ2-5; D unresolved. Sequencing was carried out using blood. CDR3 sequence reads: CASSADWDQETQYF. CDR3 DNA: TGTGCCAGCAGTGCCGACTGGGATCAGGAGACCCAGTACTTC.